This T cell receptor (beta chain) emerged from a study of shared clonotypes between healthy human individuals. Together with CD45RO+ cells, CCR7-negative CD45RA+ TemRA cells were included in CD8 memory. Notes on the study in general: Some clonotypes were shared by all four sorted-subset donors, while others were not shared. The non-shared ones had lower generation probabilities than the shared ones.

A 200 ng quantity of DNA, roughly 32,000 T cell genomes, went into the sorted-subset replicate PCRs. TCRdb's table, derived via immunoSEQ multiplex PCR, lists solely in-frame clones and lacks some. The sample lists around 690,000 clones; 90% were seen once. As for this clone: The antigen is undetermined. The junction differs from germline at one of its ends, possibly a read error.

The sample was memory CD8+ T cells from PBMCs. As for subset: CD45RO+ cells pooled with CCR7-negative TemRA cells. The clonotype comes from a man younger than 35 in good health. Some clones in this sample may be carry-over from other donors' samples.

The CDR3 sequence is CATSPGFANGYTF. The CDR3, as DNA: TGTGCCACCAGCCCAGGGTTCGCGAATGGCTACACCTTC. This sequence joins TRBV11-2 and TRBJ1-2, with D perhaps matching TRBD1 (5 bases). Germline V gene lookup returns CDR1 SGHAT and CDR2 FQNNGV. The CDR3 totals 13 residues.